These 6 T cell receptor beta chains came from one sample sequenced in a study of T cell repertoires in cytomegalovirus infection. TCRdb called the reads again in MiXCR, with one record for every CDR3 protein. The table includes about 310,000 distinct CDR3 sequences, just under 25% detected once. These TCRs' antigens remain unknown. Material: cultured PBMCs, obtained from culture after CMV antigen stimulation. All receptors derive from a human donor in good health (CMV status not recorded). Some clones in this sample may be carry-over from other donors' samples.

The chain is built from TRBV19 and TRBJ1-2, with D possibly TRBD1 on 5 matching bases. Germline-derived CDR1 and CDR2 are LNHDA and SQIVND (reference sequence). The CDR3 has 13 residues. The V and J ends lost 9 bases and 3 bases respectively, with 14 bases between them. The CDR3 spells CASRDPPDYGYTF. DNA of the CDR3: TGTGCCAGCAGGGACCCTCCGGACTATGGCTACACCTTC.

V and J are TRBV6-1 and TRBJ2-4, with D possibly being TRBD1 (6 bases). From germline, CDR1 is MNHNS and CDR2 SASEGT. CDR3 size: 17 residues. V lost 2 bases and J lost 0, with 14 bases in between. The CDR3 nucleotides read TGTGCCAGCAGTGAACGGGTAGGGGGATTAGCCAAAAACATTCAGTACTTC. Its translation is CASSERVGGLAKNIQYF.

The chain couples TRBV24-1 to TRBJ2-3; perhaps TRBD2 as D (5 bases). CDR1 is KGHDR, CDR2 SFDVKD, per germline. The V gene lost 4 bases and the J gene lost 1 base, with 8 bases spanning the gap. The CDR3 has 14 residues. In DNA, the CDR3 is TGTGCCACCAGTGACCCCGGGGGCACAGATACGCAGTATTTT. Protein sequence: CATSDPGGTDTQYF.

The chain uses TRBV25-1 and TRBJ1-1; TRBD1 agrees at 9 bases. The CDR3 consists of 15 residues. The junction had 8 bases not matched to a gene; V was cut back by 4 bases and J by 5 bases. Germline lookup yields CDR1 MGHDK and CDR2 SYGVNS. CDR3 DNA sequence: TGTGCCAGCAGTGGGTTCGGGACAGGGTGGACTGAAGCTTTCTTT. It yields the protein CASSGFGTGWTEAFF.

This clonotype was counted only a few times. The chain employs TRBV5-6 and TRBJ2-7; no definite D call. This CDR3 contains 15 residues. Trimming pared 1 base from V and 7 bases from J, leaving 18 bases between. Germline V gene lookup returns CDR1 SGHDT and CDR2 YYEEEE. CDR3 in DNA: TGTGCCAGCAGCTTGTTAAATAACCCGCCAAGGGAGCAGTACTTC. It is translated as CASSLLNNPPREQYF.

The chain recombines TRBV2 with TRBJ2-1; D gene ambiguous. V lost 8 bases and J 7 bases, leaving 6 bases between the germline ends. From germline, CDR1 is SNHLY and CDR2 FYNNEI. This CDR3 spans 10 amino acids. CDR3 loop: CASLANEQFF. In DNA, the CDR3 is TGTGCCAGCTTGGCGAATGAGCAGTTCTTC.